This T cell receptor beta chain was sequenced during a study of cytomegalovirus exposure and HLA in healthy donors. Study background: Earlier work reported approximately 110 million unique TCR beta sequences from 150 million to 200 million T cells. Genotyping showed roughly 83% of some 400 donors falling in the Caucasian-associated ancestry cluster. From donors who were HLA-typed, an early data release held approximately 91 million unique TCRs.

V was clipped by 3 bases and J by 5 bases, with 13 bases between them. CDR3 length: 14 amino acids. Germline assignment: CDR1 MNHEY and CDR2 SMNVEV (reference sequence). The PCR had 60 Vbeta and 13 Jbeta primers. Using immunoSEQ multiplex PCR, the repertoire was profiled, and TCRdb retains in-frame clones only, with some absent. Of about 130,000 clones in the sample, about four fifths were seen once. General study findings and limits: TCR beta V segments were, for the most part, productive about 87% or about 30% of the time in an earlier analysis.

Regarding this clone: Antigen unknown.

The receptor was isolated from a man aged 30 to 45 in good health and CMV-seronegative. The rearrangement joins TRBV27 to TRBJ1-2; D not resolved. Sequenced input: PBMCs. The CDR3 DNA follows: TGTGCCAGCAGTTTTCGAGACGGAGTATATGGCTACACCTTC. As protein: CASSFRDGVYGYTF.